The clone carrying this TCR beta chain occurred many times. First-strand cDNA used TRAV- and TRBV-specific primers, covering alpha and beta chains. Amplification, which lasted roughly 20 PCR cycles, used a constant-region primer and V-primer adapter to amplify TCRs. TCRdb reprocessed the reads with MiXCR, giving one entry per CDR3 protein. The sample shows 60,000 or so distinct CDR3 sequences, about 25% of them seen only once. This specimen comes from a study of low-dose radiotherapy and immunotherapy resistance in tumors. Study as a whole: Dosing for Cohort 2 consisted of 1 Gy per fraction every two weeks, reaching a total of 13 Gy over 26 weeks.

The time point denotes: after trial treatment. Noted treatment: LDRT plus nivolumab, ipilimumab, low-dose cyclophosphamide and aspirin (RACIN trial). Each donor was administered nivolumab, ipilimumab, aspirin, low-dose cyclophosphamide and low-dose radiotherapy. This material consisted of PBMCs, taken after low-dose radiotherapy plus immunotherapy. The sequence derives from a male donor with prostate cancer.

In nucleotides, the CDR3 is TGTGCCAGCAGCAACAGGCCGTCCTACGAGCAGTACTTC. This encodes CASSNRPSYEQYF. The rearrangement links TRBV7-2 to TRBJ2-7; TRBD1 might be the D (5 bases). Germline loops: CDR1 SGHTA, CDR2 FQGNSA. This CDR3 is built from 13 residues. Trimming left V 5 bases short and J 1 base short, with 9 bases between.